This T cell receptor (beta chain) appears in the sequencing data of a study of shared clonotypes between healthy human individuals. About the research overall: Each donor's CD8 memory used one plate, CD8 naive two, each CD4 subset three. Study findings and constraints: Non-shared clonotypes had lower generation probabilities than clonotypes shared by all four sorted-subset donors.

Nashville, Tennessee was home to all donors, who were Caucasian adults. The CDR3 has 16 residues. The V and J ends lost 3 bases and 6 bases, in that order; junction bases with no gene match: 11. Germline CDR1 MDHEN, CDR2 SYDVKM. To note about this clone: No antigen is known for it.

Deep-level assay runs were performed. Repertoires were generated with immunoSEQ multiplex PCR, while TCRdb's copy carries only in-frame clones and drops some. The sample holds around 510,000 clones, about 96% seen once. V and J are TRBV28 and TRBJ1-2; 9 nucleotides agree with TRBD1. This receptor was obtained from a woman between 25 and 40 years old in good health. The source material was naive CD4+ T cells sorted from blood. Subset: CD45RA+ positively selected. The CDR3 nucleotides read TGTGCCAGCAGTTTCCCCACCCCCGGACAGGGGCATGGCTACACCTTC. It is translated as CASSFPTPGQGHGYTF.